This TCR beta chain was obtained from a study of T-cell memory formation after mild COVID-19. Study-wide points: Within pre-infection memory, some responding clones were found, suggesting cross-reactive memory joined.

UMIs and sample barcodes were carried by the TCR alpha and TCR beta cDNA libraries that 5'RACE produced using constant-segment primers. TCRdb re-derived calls from the 5' RACE reads in MiXCR, one entry per CDR3 protein. The data contain fewer than 650,000 distinct CDR3 sequences, 15% to 20% of them singletons. There are 14 residues in the CDR3. Germline V gene sequence: CDR1 MNHEY, CDR2 SVGAGI. The V segment lost 6 bases and the J segment 7 bases; nucleotides outside the gene matches: 4. Regarding this clonotype: Its target is unknown.

The origin of this receptor is an adult woman who had mild COVID-19 (a few samples of this study predate the infection). Cell type and time point are not known. This rearrangement joins TRBV6-5 to TRBJ2-1, with 12 bases lining up with TRBD2. Source material: PBMCs or a T cell subset sorted from them (not recorded which). The CDR3 DNA is TGTGCCAGCAGGACTAGCGGGAGATCTAATGAGCAGTTCTTC. Its protein is CASRTSGRSNEQFF.